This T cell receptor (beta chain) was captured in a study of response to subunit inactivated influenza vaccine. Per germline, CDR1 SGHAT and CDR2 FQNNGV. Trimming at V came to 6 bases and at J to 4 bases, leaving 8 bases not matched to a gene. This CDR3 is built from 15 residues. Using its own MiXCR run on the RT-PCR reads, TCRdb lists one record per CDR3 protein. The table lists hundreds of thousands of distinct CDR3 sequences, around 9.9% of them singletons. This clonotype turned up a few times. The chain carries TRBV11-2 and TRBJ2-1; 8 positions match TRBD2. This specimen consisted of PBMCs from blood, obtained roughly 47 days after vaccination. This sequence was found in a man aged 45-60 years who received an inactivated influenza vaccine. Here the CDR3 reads CASSLSGRVYNEQFF. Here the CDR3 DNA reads TGTGCCAGCAGTCTCAGCGGGAGAGTTTACAATGAGCAGTTCTTC.